What follows are 11 T cell receptor beta chains derived from one specimen sequenced in a study of CD8 T cells in ankylosing spondylitis. Study-wide results and caveats: Within ankylosing spondylitis blood, a TCR beta motif made up of under 10 highly homologous variants appeared to be characteristic.

MiXCR was run by TCRdb on the 5' RACE reads, yielding one entry per CDR3 protein. The sample lists 200,000 to 250,000 distinct CDR3 sequences; around 18% were seen once. Their specific antigens are unknown. Sequencing used blood, either unsorted or a sorted T cell fraction (not recorded which). The receptor source for this set is a male donor with ankylosing spondylitis.

The chain is built from TRBV29-1 and TRBJ2-5, with 7 bases identical to TRBD1. Per the germline V gene, CDR1 is SQVTM and CDR2 is ANQGSEA. This CDR3 region has 12 residues. The CDR3 DNA follows: TGCAGGGCACAGGGGATGGGTGAGACCCAGTACTTC. It yields the protein CRAQGMGETQYF.

The gene calls are TRBV28 and TRBJ2-3, with D unclear. CDR3 length equals 15 residues. CDR1 and CDR2 from the germline V gene are MDHEN and SYDVKM. The germline V and J ends were trimmed by 2 bases and 0 bases, with 9 bases remaining between them. The CDR3 DNA reads TGTGCCAGCAGTTTAATAAGCACTAGCACAGATACGCAGTATTTT. This sequence encodes CASSLISTSTDTQYF.

This clonotype was counted ten times or more. The rearrangement uses TRBV7-9 and TRBJ2-1; 9 bases are shared with TRBD2. The trim removed 2 bases at V and 6 bases at J, leaving 2 bases unmatched. Germline values: CDR1 SEHNR, CDR2 FQNEAQ (reference sequence). This CDR3 contains 14 residues. This CDR3 reads CASSLIAGANEQFF. The CDR3, as DNA: TGTGCCAGCAGCTTAATAGCGGGAGCCAATGAGCAGTTCTTC.

The CDR3 DNA sequence: TGTGCCAGCAGCGTAGGGACAGGAATTAATCAGCCCCAGCATTTT. This gives the protein CASSVGTGINQPQHF. The chain combines TRBV9 with TRBJ1-5, with 7 bases aligning to TRBD1. V shed 0 bases, J shed 4 bases, and the junction held 4 bases outside the gene matches. The CDR3 is 15 residues long. Germline-derived CDR1 and CDR2 are SGDLS and YYNGEE.

This clonotype was observed a few times. The chain employs TRBV4-1 and TRBJ2-7; 7 nucleotides agree with TRBD1. J lost 5 bases, V lost 3 bases, and 7 bases had no gene match. The CDR3 has 14 amino acids. Germline CDR1 and CDR2: MGHRA and YSYEKL. This CDR3 reads CASSHRGQGDEQYF. The CDR3 coding sequence is TGCGCCAGCAGCCACAGAGGCCAGGGGGACGAGCAGTACTTC.

This clonotype was seen a handful of times. The rearrangement joins TRBV12-3 or TRBV12-4 to TRBJ2-2; TRBD2 aligns across 7 bases. This CDR3 spans 16 amino acids. With V trimmed by 5 bases and J by 3 bases, 9 bases remained unmatched. The CDR3 DNA reads TGTGCCAGCAGTATCCCGGGGGGAACGGACACCGGGGAGCTGTTTTTT. Amino acid sequence: CASSIPGGTDTGELFF.

This clonotype appeared a few times. V is TRBV20-1 and J is TRBJ2-1; 10 bases are a match to TRBD2. V was clipped by 4 bases and J by 0 bases; unmatched bases: 0. The length of the CDR3 is 14 residues. Germline CDR1 and CDR2: DFQATT and SNEGSKA (reference sequence). CDR3 coding DNA: TGCAGTGCTACTAGCGGGAGCTCCTACAATGAGCAGTTCTTC. Protein sequence: CSATSGSSYNEQFF.

Only a few counts were recorded for this clonotype. The chain couples TRBV28 to TRBJ2-7; D not resolved. CDR1 is MDHEN, CDR2 SYDVKM, per germline. CDR3 size: 14 residues. Trimming cost V 6 bases and J 2 bases, with 14 bases left between them. CDR3 loop: CASSLTWATYEQYF. Written as DNA, the CDR3 is TGTGCCAGCAGCTTGACGTGGGCTACCTACGAGCAGTACTTC. Complete variable domain (other parts from reference TRBV28 and TRBJ2-7): DVKVTQSSRYLVKRTGEKVFLECVQDMDHENMFWYRQDPGLGLRLIYFSYDVKMKEKGDIPEGYSVSREKKERFSLILESASTNQTSMYLCASSLTWATYEQYFGPGTRLTVT.

The chain has TRBV6-2 or TRBV6-3 and TRBJ2-7; D gene ambiguous. The germline V gene has CDR1 MNHEY and CDR2 SVGEGT. V was trimmed by 5 bases and J by 0 bases, leaving 8 bases between them. This CDR3 is 13 amino acids long. This CDR3 reads CASSTTVSYEQYF. The DNA of the CDR3 is TGTGCCAGCAGTACGACGGTCTCCTACGAGCAGTACTTC.

About this clonotype: Sequence at one end of the junction differs from germline and may be a read error. The genes are TRBV12-3 or TRBV12-4 and TRBJ2-5; TRBD2 aligns across 7 bases. This CDR3 region has 13 residues. The CDR3: CASTPAGEEAQYF. For the CDR3, the DNA is TGTGCCAGCACTCCCGCGGGGGAAGAGGCCCAGTACTTC.

This clonotype turned up a few times. The CDR3 loop is CASSPRLAGGQYNEQFF. In DNA form, the CDR3 reads TGTGCCAGCAGTCCCCGACTAGCGGGAGGACAATACAATGAGCAGTTCTTC. The rearrangement links TRBV27 to TRBJ2-1, with 13 bases fitting TRBD2. Trimming took 5 bases from V and 4 from J; bases not matched to a gene: 8. CDR1 is MNHEY, CDR2 SMNVEV, per germline (reference sequence). This CDR3 contains 17 residues.